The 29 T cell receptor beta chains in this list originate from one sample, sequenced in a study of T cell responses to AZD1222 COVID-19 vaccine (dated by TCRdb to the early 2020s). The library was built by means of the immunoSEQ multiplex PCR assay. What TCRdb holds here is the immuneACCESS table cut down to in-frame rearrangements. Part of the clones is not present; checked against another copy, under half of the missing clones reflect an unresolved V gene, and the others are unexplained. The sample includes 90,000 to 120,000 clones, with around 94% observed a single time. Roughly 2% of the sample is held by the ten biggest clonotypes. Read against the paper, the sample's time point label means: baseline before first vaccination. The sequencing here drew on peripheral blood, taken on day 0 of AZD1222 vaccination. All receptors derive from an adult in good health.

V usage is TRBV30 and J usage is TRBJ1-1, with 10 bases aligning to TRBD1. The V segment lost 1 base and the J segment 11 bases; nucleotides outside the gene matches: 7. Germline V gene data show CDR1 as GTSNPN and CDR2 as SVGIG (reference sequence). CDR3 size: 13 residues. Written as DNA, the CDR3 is TGTGCCTGGAGTGCGACAGGGGGCGGAAGGGCTTTCTTT. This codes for CAWSATGGGRAFF.

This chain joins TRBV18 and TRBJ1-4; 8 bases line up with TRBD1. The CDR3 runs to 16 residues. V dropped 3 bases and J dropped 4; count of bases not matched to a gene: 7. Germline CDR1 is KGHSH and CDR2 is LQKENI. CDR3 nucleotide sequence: TGTGCCAGCTCACCTACAGGGGGTACGGGTAATGAAAAACTGTTTTTT. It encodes CASSPTGGTGNEKLFF.

The CDR3 DNA is TGTGCCAGCAGTCCCGGGGGGCGAGAGACCCAGTACTTC. Protein: CASSPGGRETQYF. This sequence joins TRBV28 and TRBJ2-5, with a weak D call TRBD2 (7 bases). This CDR3 spans 13 amino acids. V was pared by 5 bases and J by 4 bases, with 11 bases between. The germline V gene encodes CDR1 MDHEN and CDR2 SYDVKM. Full variable domain (missing parts from reference TRBV28 and TRBJ2-5): DVKVTQSSRYLVKRTGEKVFLECVQDMDHENMFWYRQDPGLGLRLIYFSYDVKMKEKGDIPEGYSVSREKKERFSLILESASTNQTSMYLCASSPGGRETQYFGPGTRLLVL.

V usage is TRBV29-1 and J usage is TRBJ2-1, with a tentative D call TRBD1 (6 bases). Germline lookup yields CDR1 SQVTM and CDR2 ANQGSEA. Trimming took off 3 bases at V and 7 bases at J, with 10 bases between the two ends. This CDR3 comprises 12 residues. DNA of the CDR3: TGCAGCGTTGAGCAACAGGGAAATGAGCAGTTCTTC. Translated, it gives CSVEQQGNEQFF.

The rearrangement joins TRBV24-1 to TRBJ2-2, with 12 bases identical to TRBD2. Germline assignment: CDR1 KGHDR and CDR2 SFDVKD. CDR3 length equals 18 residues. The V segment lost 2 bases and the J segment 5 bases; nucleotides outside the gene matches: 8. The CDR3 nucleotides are TGTGCCACCAGTGATTCTACGATGGGGACTAGCGGGACCGGGGAGCTGTTTTTT. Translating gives CATSDSTMGTSGTGELFF.

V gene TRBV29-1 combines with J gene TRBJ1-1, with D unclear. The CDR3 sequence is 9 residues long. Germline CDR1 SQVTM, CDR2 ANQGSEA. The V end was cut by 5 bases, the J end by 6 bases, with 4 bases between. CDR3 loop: CSVNAEAFF. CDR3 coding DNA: TGCAGCGTTAACGCTGAAGCTTTCTTT.

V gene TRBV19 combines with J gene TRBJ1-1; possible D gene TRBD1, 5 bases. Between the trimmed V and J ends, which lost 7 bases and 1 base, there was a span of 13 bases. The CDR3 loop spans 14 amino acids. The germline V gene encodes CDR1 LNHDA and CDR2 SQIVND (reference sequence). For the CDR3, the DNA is TGTGCCAGTATCAGTCTTGGGGGGAACACTGAAGCTTTCTTT. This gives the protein CASISLGGNTEAFF.

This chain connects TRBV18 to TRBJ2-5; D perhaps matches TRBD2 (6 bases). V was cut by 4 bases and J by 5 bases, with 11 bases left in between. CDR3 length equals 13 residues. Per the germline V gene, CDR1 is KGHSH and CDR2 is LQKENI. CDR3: CASSLRGGETQYF. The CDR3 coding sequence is TGTGCCAGCTCACTGCGTGGGGGGGAGACCCAGTACTTC.

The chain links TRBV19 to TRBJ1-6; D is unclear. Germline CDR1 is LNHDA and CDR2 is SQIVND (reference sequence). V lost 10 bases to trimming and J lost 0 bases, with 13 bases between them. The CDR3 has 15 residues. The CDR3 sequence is CATDGGYSYNSPLHF. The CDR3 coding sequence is TGTGCCACTGACGGAGGGTACTCCTATAATTCACCCCTCCACTTT.

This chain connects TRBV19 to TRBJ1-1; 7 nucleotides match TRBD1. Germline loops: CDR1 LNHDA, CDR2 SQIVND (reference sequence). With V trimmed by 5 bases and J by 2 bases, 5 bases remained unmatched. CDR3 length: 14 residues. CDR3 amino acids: CASSLTGRNTEAFF. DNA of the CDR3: TGTGCCAGTAGTTTGACAGGGAGAAACACTGAAGCTTTCTTT. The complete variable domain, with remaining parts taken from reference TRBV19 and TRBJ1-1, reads DGGITQSPKYLFRKEGQNVTLSCEQNLNHDAMYWYRQDPGQGLRLIYYSQIVNDFQKGDIAEGYSVSREKKESFPLTVTSAQKNPTAFYLCASSLTGRNTEAFFGQGTRLTVV.

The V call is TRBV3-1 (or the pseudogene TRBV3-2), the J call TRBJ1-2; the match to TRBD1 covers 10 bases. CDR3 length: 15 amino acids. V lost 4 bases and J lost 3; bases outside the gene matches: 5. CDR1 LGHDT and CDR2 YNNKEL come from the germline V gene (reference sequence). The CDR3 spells CASSLLGQGYYGYTF. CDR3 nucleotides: TGTGCCAGCAGCCTACTGGGACAGGGGTACTATGGCTACACCTTC.

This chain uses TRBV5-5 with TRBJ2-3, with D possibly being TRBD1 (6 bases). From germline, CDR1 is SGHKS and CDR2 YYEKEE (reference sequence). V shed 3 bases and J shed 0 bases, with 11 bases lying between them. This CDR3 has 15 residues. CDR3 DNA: TGTGCCAGCAGCTCTCGGCAGGGGAGCACAGATACGCAGTATTTT. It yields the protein CASSSRQGSTDTQYF.

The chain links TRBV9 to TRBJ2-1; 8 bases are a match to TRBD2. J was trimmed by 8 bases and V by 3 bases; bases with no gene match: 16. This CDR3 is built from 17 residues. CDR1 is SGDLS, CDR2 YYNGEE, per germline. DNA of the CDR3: TGTGCCAGCAGCGCTAAATTCAGCGGGAGTGGGGCGGATGAGCAGTTCTTC. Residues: CASSAKFSGSGADEQFF.

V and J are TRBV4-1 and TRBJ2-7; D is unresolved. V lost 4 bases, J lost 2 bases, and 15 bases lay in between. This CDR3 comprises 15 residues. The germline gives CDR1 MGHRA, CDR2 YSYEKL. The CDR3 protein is CASSLSIKGPYEQYF. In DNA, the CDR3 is TGCGCCAGCAGCCTCTCCATTAAGGGCCCCTACGAGCAGTACTTC.

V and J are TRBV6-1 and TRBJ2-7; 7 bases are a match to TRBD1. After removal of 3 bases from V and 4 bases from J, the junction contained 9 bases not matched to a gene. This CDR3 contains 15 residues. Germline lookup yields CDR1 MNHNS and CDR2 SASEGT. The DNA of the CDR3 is TGTGCCAGCAGTGACAGTGGGACAGCCTCTTACGAGCAGTACTTC. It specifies CASSDSGTASYEQYF.

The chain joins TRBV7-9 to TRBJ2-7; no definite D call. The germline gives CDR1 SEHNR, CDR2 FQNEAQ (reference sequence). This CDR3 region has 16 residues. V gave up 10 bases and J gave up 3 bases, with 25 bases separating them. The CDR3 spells CAITPRRLVEGYEQYF. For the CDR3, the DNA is TGTGCCATTACACCCCGACGACTGGTGGAAGGCTACGAGCAGTACTTC.

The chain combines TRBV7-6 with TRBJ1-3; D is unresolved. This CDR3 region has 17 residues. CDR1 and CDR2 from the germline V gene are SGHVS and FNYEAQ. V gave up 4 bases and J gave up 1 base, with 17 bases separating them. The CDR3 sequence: CASSSLRAGRSGNTIYF. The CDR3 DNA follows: TGTGCCAGCAGCTCATTACGGGCCGGGAGATCTGGAAACACCATATATTTT.

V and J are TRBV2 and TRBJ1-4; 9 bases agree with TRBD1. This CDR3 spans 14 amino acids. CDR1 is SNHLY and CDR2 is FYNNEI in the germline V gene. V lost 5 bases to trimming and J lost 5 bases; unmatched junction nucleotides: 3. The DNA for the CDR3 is TGTGCCAGCAGTATGGGACAGGGAAATGAAAAACTGTTTTTT. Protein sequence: CASSMGQGNEKLFF.

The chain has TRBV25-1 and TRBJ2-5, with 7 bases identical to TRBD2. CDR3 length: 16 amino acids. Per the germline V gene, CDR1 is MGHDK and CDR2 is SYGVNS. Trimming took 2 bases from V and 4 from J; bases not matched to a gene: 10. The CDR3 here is CASSETFTSVGETQYF. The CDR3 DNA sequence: TGTGCCAGCAGTGAAACGTTCACTAGCGTCGGAGAGACCCAGTACTTC. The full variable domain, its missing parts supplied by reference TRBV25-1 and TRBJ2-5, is EADIYQTPRYLVIGTGKKITLECSQTMGHDKMYWYQQDPGMELHLIHYSYGVNSTEKGDLSSESTVSRIRTEHFPLTLESARPSHTSQYLCASSETFTSVGETQYFGPGTRLLVL.

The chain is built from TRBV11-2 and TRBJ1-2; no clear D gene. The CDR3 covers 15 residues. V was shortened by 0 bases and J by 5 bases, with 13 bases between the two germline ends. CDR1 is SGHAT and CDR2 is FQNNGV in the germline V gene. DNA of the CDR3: TGTGCCAGCAGCTTAGACCACCAGACGGATTATGGCTACACCTTC. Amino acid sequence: CASSLDHQTDYGYTF. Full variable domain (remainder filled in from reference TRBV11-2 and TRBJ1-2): EAGVAQSPRYKIIEKRQSVAFWCNPISGHATLYWYQQILGQGPKLLIQFQNNGVVDDSQLPKDRFSAERLKGVDSTLKIQPAKLEDSAVYLCASSLDHQTDYGYTFGSGTRLTVV.

The CDR3 bases are TGTGCCAGCAACACGGCGGGTAGACGGAATCAGCCCCAGCATTTT. Encoded protein: CASNTAGRRNQPQHF. The chain carries TRBV6-5 and TRBJ1-5, with D unclear. Per germline, CDR1 MNHEY and CDR2 SVGAGI. The V and J ends lost 7 bases and 4 bases respectively, with 17 bases between them. The CDR3 is 15 amino acids.

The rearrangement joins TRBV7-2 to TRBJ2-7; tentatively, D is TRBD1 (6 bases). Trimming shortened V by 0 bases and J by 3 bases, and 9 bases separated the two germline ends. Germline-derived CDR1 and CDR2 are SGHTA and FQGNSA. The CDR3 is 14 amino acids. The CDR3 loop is CASSLAGGNYEQYF. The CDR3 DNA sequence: TGTGCCAGCAGCTTAGCAGGGGGTAACTACGAGCAGTACTTC.

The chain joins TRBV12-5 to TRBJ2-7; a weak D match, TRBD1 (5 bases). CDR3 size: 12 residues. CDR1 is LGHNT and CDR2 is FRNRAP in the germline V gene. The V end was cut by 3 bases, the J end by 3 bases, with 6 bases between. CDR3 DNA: TGTGCTAGTGGTTTTGACAGCTACGAGCAGTACTTC. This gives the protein CASGFDSYEQYF.

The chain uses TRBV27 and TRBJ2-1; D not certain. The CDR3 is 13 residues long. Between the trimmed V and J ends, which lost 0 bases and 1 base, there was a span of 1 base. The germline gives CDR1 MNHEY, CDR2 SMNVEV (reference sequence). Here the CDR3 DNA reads TGTGCCAGCAGTTTATCATCCTACAATGAGCAGTTCTTC. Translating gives CASSLSSYNEQFF.

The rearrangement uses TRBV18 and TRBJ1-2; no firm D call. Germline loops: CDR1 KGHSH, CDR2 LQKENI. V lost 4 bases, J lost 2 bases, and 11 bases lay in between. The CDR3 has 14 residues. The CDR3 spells CASSLNRENYGYTF. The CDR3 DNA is TGTGCCAGCTCACTAAATAGGGAGAACTATGGCTACACCTTC.

CDR3 loop: CASSPLSYNEQFF. The CDR3 region has the DNA TGTGCCAGCAGCCCCCTCTCCTACAATGAGCAGTTCTTC. This chain links TRBV7-8 with TRBJ2-1; the D is unclear. This CDR3 region has 13 residues. Trimming cost V 5 bases and J 0 bases, with 5 bases left between them. Germline values: CDR1 SGHVS, CDR2 FQNEAQ. Variable domain in full (rest from reference TRBV7-8 and TRBJ2-1): GAGVSQSPRYKVAKRGQDVALRCDPISGHVSLFWYQQALGQGPEFLTYFQNEAQLDKSGLPSDRFFAERPEGSVSTLKIQRTQQEDSAVYLCASSPLSYNEQFFGPGTRLTVL.

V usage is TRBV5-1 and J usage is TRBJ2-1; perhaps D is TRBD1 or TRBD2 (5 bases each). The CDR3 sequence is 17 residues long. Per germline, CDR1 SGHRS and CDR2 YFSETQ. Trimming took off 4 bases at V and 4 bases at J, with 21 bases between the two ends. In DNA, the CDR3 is TGCGCCAGCAGCCCAGGCCGAGCGGACATGAGGTACAATGAGCAGTTCTTC. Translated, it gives CASSPGRADMRYNEQFF.

The CDR3 DNA reads as TGCGCCAGCAGTGAGAACCTAGACCCTAGTACTAACTATGGCTACACCTTC. Amino acid sequence: CASSENLDPSTNYGYTF. The chain has TRBV10-2 and TRBJ1-2; D is uncertain. In germline, CDR1 is WSHSY, CDR2 SAAADI. The length of the CDR3 is 17 residues. Deletions cut 2 bases from V and 0 bases from J, with 16 bases between.

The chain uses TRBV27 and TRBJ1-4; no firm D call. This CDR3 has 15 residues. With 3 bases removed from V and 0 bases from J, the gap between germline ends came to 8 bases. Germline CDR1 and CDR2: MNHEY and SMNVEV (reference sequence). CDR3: CASSFKVATNEKLFF. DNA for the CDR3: TGTGCCAGCAGTTTTAAGGTCGCAACTAATGAAAAACTGTTTTTT.